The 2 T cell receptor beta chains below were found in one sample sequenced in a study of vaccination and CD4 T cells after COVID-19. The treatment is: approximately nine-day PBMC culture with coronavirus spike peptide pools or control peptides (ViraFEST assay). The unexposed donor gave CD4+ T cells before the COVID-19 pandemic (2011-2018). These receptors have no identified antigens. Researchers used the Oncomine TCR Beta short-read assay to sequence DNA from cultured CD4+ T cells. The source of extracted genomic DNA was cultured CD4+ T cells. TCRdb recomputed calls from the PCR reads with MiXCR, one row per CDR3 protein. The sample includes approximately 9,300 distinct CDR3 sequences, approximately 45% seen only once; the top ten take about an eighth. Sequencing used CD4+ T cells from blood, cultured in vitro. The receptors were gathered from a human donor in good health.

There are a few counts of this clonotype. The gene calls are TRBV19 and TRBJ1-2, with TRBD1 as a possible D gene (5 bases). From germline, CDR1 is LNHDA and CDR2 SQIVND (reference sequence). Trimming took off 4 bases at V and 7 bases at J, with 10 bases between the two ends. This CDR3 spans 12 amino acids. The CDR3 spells CASSSRVRGYTF. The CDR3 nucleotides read TGTGCCAGTAGTAGCAGGGTACGTGGCTACACCTTC. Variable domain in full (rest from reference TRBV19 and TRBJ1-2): DGGITQSPKYLFRKEGQNVTLSCEQNLNHDAMYWYRQDPGQGLRLIYYSQIVNDFQKGDIAEGYSVSREKKESFPLTVTSAQKNPTAFYLCASSSRVRGYTFGSGTRLTVV.

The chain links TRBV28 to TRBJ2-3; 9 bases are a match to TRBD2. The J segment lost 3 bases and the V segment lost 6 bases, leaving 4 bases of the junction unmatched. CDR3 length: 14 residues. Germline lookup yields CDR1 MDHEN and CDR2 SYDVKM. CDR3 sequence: CASSFLAGTDTQYF. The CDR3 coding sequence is TGTGCCAGCAGCTTCCTAGCGGGGACAGATACGCAGTATTTT.